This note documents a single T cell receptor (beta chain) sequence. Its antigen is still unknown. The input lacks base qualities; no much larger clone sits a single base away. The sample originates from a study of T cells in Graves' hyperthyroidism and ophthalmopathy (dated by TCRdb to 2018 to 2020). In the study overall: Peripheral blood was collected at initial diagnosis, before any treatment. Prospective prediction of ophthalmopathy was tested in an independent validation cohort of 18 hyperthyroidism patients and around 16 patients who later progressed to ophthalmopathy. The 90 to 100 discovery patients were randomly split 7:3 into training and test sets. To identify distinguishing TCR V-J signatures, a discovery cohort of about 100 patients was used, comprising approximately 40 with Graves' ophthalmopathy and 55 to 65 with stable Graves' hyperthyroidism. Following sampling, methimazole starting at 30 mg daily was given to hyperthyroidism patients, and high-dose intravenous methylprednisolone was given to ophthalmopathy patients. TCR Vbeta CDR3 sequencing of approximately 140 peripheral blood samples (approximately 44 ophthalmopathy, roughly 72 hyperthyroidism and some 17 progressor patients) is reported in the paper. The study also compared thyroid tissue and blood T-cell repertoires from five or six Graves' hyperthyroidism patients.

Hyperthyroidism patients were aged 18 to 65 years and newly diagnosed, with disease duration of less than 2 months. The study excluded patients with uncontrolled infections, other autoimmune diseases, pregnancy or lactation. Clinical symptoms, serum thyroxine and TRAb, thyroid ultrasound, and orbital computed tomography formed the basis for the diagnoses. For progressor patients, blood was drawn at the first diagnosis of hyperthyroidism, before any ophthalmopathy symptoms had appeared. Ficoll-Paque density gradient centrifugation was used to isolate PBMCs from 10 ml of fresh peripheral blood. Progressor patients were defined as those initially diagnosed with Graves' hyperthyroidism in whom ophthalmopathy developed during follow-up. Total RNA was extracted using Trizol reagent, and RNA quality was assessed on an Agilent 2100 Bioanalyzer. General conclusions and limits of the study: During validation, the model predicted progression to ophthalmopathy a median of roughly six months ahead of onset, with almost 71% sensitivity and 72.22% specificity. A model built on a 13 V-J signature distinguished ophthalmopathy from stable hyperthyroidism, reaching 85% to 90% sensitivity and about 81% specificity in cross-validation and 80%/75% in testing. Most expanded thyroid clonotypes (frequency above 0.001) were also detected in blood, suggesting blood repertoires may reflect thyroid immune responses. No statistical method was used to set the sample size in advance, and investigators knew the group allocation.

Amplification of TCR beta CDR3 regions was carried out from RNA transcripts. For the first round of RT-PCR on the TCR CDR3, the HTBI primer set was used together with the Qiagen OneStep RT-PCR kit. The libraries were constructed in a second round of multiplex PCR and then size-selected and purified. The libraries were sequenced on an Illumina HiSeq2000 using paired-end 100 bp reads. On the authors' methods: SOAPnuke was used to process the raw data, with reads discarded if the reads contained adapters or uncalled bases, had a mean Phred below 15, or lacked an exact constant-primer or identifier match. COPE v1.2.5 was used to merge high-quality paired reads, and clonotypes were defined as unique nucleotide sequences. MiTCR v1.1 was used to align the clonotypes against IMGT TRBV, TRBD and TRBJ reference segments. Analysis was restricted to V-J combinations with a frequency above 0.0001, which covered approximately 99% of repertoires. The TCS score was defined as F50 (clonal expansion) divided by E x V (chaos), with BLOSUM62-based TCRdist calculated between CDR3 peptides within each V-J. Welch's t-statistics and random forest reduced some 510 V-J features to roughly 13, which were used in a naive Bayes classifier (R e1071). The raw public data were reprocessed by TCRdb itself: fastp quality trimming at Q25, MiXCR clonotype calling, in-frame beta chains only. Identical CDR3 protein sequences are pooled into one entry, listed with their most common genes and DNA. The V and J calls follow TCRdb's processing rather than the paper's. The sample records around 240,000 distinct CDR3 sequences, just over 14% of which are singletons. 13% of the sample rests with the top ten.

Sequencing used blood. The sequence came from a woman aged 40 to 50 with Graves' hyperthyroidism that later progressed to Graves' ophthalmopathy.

The DNA is as follows: TGCAGTGCTAGATGGGACACAGCTACCTACGAGCAGTACTTC. Its translation is CSARWDTATYEQYF. The chain uses TRBV20-1 and TRBJ2-7; TRBD1 is a weak D gene call, 6 bases matching. The germline V gene (reference sequence) provides CDR1 DFQATT and CDR2 SNEGSKA. The germline ends are 13 bases apart after V is trimmed by 2 bases and J by 2 bases. The CDR3, cysteine through phenylalanine, is 14 amino acids long. CDR3 DNA only is kept here, 42 bases in frame from base 1.